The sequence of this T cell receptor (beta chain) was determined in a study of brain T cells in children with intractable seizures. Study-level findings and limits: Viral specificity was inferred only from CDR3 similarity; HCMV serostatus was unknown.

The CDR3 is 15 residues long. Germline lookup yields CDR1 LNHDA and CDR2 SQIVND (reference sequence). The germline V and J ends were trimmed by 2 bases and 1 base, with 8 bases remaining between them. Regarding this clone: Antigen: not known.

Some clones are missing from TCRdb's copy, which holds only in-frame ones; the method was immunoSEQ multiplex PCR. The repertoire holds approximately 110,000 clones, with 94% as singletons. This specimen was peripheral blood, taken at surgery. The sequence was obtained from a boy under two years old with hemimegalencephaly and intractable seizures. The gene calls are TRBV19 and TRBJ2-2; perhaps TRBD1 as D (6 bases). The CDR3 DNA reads TGTGCCAGTAGTATAAGCAGGGGGAACACCGGGGAGCTGTTTTTT. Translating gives CASSISRGNTGELFF.